This T cell receptor (beta chain) was observed in a study of blood T cell repertoires in COVID-19. This CDR3 is built from 16 residues. Germline values: CDR1 MNHEY, CDR2 SMNVEV (reference sequence). Trimming shortened V by 6 bases and J by 1 base, and 18 bases separated the two germline ends. TCRdb keeps only in-frame clones here, not all; method: immunoSEQ multiplex PCR. The repertoire has about 190,000 clones, less than 90% of them found once; the top ten carry roughly 3.2%. The V gene is TRBV27, the J gene TRBJ1-1; TRBD1 is a possible D gene (6 bases). The sample was PBMCs or T cells enriched from blood (not recorded which). The source of this sequence is a woman in her twenties or thirties who had been exposed to COVID-19. The chain's CDR3 is CASRRTPQGTNTEAFF. The CDR3 DNA reads TGTGCCAGCAGACGGACTCCACAGGGTACGAACACTGAAGCTTTCTTT.